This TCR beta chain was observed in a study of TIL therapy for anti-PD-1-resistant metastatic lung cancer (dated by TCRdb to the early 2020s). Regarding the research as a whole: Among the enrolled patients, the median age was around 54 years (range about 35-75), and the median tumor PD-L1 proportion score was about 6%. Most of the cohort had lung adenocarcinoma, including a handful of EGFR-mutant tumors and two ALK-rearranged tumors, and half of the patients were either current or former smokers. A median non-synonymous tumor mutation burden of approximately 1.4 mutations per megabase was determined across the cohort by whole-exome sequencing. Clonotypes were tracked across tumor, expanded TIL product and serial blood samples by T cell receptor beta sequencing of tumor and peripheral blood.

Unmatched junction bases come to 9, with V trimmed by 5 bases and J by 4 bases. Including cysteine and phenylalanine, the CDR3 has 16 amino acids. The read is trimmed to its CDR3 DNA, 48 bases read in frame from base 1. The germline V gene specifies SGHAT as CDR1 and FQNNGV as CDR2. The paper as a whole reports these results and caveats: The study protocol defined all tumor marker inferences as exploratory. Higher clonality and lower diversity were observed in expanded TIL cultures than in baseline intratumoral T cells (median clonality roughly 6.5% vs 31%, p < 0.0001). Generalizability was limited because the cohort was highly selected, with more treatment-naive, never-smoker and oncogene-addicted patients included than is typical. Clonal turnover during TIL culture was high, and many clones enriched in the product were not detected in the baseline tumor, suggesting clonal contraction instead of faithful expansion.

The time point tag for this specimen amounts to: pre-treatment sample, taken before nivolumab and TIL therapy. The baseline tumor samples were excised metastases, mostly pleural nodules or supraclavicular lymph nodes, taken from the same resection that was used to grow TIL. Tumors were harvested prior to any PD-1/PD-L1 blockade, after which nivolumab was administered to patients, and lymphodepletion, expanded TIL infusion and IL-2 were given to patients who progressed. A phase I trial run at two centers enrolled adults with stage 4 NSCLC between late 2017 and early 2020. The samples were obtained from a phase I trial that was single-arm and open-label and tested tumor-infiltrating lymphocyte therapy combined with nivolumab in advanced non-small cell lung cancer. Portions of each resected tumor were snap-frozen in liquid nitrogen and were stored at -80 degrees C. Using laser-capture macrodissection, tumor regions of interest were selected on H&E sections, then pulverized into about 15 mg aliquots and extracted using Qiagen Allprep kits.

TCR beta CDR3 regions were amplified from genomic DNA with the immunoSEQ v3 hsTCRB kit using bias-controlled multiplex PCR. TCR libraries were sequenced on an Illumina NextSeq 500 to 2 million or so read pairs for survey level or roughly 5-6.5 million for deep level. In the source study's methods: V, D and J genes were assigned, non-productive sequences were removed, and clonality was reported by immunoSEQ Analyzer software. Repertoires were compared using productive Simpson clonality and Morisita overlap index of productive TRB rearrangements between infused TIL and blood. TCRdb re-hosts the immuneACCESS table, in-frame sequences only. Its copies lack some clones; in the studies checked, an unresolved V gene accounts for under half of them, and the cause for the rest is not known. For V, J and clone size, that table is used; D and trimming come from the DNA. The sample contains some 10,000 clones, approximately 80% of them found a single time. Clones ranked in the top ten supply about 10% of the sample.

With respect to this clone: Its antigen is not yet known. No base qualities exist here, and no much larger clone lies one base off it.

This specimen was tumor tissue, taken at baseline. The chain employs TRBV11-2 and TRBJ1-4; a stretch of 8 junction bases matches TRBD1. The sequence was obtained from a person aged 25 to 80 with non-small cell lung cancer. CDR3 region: CASSPTGVAGNEKLFF. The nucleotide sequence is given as TGTGCCAGCAGCCCGACAGGGGTTGCCGGTAATGAAAAACTGTTTTTT.